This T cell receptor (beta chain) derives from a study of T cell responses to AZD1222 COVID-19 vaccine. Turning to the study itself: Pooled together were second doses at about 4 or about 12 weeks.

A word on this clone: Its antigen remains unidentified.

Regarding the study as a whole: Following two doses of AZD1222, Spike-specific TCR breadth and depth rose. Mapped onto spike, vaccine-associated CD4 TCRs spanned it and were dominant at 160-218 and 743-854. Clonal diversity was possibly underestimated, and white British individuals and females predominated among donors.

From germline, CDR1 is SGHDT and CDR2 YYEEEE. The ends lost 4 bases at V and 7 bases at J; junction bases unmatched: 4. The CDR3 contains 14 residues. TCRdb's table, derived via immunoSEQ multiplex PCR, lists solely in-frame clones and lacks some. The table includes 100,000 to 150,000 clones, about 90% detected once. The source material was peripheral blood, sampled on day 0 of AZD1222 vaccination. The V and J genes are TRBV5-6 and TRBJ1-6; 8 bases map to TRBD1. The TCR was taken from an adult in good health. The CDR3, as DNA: TGTGCCAGCAGCCAGGGACAGGCAAATTCACCCCTCCACTTT. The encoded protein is CASSQGQANSPLHF.